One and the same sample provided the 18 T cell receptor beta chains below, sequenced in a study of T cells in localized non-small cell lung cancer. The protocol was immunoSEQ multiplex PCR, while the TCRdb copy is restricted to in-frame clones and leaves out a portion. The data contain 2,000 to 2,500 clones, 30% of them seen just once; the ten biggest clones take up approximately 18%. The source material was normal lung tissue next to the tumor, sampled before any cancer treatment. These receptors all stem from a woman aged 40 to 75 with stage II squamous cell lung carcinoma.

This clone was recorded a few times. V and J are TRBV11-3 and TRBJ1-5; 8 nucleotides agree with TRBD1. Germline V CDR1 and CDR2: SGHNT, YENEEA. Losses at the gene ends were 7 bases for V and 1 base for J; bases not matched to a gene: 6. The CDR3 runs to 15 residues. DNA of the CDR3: TGTGCCAGCACAGGGGGCCCCGGGAGCAATCAGCCCCAGCATTTT. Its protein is CASTGGPGSNQPQHF.

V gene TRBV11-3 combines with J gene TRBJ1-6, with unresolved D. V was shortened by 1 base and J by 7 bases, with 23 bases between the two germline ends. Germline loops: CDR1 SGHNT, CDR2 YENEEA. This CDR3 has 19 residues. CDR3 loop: CASSLGTASSTTRNSPLHF. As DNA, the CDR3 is TGTGCCAGCAGCTTAGGTACGGCTTCCTCCACTACGCGGAATTCACCCCTCCACTTT.

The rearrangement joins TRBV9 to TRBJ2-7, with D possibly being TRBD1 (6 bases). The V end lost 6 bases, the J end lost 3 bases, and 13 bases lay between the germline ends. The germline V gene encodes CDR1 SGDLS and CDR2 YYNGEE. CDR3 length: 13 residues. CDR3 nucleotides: TGTGCCAGCATTACGGGACAAAACTACGAGCAGTACTTC. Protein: CASITGQNYEQYF.

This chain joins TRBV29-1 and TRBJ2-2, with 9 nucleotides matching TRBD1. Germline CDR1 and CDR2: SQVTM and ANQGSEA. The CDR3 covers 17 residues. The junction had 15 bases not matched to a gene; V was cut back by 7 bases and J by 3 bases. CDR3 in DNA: TGCAGCGCTCGACTCACAGGGGGCGCCGGGTACACCGGGGAGCTGTTTTTT. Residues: CSARLTGGAGYTGELFF.

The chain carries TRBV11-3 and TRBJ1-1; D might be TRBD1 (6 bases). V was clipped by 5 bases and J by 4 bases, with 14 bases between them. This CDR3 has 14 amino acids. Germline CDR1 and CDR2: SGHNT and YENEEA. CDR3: CASSAQGALTEAFF. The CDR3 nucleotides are TGTGCCAGCAGCGCACAGGGTGCTCTCACTGAAGCTTTCTTT.

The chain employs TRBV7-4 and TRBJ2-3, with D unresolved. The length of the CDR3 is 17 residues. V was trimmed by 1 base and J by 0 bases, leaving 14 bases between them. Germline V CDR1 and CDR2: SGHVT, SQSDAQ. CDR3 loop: CASSLGPSGLSTDTQYF. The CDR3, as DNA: TGTGCCAGCAGCTTAGGCCCCTCTGGGTTAAGCACAGATACGCAGTATTTT. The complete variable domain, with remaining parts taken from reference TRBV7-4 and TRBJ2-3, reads GAGVSQSPRYKVAKRGRDVALRCDSISGHVTLYWYRQTLGQGSEVLTYSQSDAQRDKSGRPSGRFSAERPERSVSTLKIQRTEQGDSAVYLCASSLGPSGLSTDTQYFGPGTRLTVL.

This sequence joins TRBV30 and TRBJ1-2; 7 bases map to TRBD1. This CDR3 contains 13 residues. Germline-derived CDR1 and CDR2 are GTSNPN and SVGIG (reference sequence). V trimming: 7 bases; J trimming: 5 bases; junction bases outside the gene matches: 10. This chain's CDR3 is CASKITGEYGYTF. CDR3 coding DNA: TGTGCCTCCAAAATAACAGGGGAGTATGGCTACACCTTC.

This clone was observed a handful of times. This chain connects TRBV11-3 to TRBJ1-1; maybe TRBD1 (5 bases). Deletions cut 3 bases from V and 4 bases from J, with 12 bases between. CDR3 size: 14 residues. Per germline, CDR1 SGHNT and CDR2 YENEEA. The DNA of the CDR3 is TGTGCCAGCAGCTTCCGGGGGGTCGGCACTGAAGCTTTCTTT. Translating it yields CASSFRGVGTEAFF.

The CDR3 region is CASSLGVNTGELFF. The CDR3 region has the DNA TGCGCCAGCAGCTTGGGTGTAAACACCGGGGAGCTGTTTTTT. The rearrangement links TRBV5-1 to TRBJ2-2; D is unclear. Germline loops: CDR1 SGHRS, CDR2 YFSETQ. This CDR3 spans 14 amino acids. V lost 0 bases to trimming and J lost 2 bases, with 5 bases between them.

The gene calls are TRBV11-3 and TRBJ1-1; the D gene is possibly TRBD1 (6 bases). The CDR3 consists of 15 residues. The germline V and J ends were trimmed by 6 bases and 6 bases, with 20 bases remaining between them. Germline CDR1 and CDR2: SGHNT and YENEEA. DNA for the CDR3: TGTGCCAGCAGTCTTGCGACAGGTCCAGAGGCTGAAGCTTTCTTT. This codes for CASSLATGPEAEAFF. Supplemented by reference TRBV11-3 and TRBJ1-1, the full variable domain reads EAGVVQSPRYKIIEKKQPVAFWCNPISGHNTLYWYLQNLGQGPELLIRYENEEAVDDSQLPKDRFSAERLKGVDSTLKIQPAELGDSAVYLCASSLATGPEAEAFFGQGTRLTVV.

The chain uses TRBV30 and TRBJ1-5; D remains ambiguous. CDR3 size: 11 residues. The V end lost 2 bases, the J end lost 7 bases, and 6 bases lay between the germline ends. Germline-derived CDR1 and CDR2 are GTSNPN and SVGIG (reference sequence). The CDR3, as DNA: TGTGCCTGGAGTATGGGCCAGCCCCAGCATTTT. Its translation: CAWSMGQPQHF.

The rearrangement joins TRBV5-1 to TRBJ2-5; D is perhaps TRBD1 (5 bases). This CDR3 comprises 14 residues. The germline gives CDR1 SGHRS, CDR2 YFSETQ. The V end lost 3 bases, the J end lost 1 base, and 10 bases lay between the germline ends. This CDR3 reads CASSSTVSQETQYF. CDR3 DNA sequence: TGCGCCAGCAGCTCGACAGTCTCCCAAGAGACCCAGTACTTC.

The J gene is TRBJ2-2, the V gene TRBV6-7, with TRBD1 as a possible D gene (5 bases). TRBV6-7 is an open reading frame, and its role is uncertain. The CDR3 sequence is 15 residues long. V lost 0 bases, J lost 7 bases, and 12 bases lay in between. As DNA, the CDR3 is TGTGCCAGCAGTTACTCACCTTCAGGGATCGGGGAGCTGTTTTTT. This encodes CASSYSPSGIGELFF.

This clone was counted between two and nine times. The CDR3 protein is CSVGGGDQPQHF. The DNA of the CDR3 is TGCAGCGTAGGCGGGGGTGATCAGCCCCAGCATTTT. The chain is built from TRBV29-1 and TRBJ1-5; a possible D gene is TRBD1 (5 bases). CDR1 and CDR2 (germline): SQVTM, ANQGSEA. Trimming removed 6 bases from V and 5 bases from J, with 11 bases in between. The CDR3 has 12 amino acids.

DNA of the CDR3: TGCAGCGTTGAAGATCAGGCAGTGGGTGGCTACACCTTC. Residues: CSVEDQAVGGYTF. V gene TRBV29-1 combines with J gene TRBJ1-2; no clear D gene. CDR1 SQVTM and CDR2 ANQGSEA come from the germline V gene. V was clipped by 0 bases and J by 7 bases, with 12 bases between them. CDR3 length: 13 residues.

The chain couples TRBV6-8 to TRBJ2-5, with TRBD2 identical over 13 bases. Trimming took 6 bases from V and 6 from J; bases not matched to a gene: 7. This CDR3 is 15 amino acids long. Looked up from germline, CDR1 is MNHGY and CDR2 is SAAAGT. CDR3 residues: CASSPLAGGEKTQYF. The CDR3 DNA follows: TGTGCCAGCAGCCCACTAGCGGGGGGGGAAAAGACCCAGTACTTC.

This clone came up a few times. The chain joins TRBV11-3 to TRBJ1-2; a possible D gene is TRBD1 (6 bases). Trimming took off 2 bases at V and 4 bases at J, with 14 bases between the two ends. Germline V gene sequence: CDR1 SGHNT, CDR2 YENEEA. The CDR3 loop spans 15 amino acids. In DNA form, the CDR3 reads TGTGCCAGCAGCTTATCCCAGGGACACGGCTATGGCTACACCTTC. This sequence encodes CASSLSQGHGYGYTF. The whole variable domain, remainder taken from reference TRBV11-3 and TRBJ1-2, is EAGVVQSPRYKIIEKKQPVAFWCNPISGHNTLYWYLQNLGQGPELLIRYENEEAVDDSQLPKDRFSAERLKGVDSTLKIQPAELGDSAVYLCASSLSQGHGYGYTFGSGTRLTVV.

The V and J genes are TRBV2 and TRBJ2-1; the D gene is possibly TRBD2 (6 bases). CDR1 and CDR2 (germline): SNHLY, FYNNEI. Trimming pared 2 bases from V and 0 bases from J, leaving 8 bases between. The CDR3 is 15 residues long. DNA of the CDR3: TGTGCCAGCAGTGAACGGGGGAACTCCTACAATGAGCAGTTCTTC. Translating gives CASSERGNSYNEQFF.